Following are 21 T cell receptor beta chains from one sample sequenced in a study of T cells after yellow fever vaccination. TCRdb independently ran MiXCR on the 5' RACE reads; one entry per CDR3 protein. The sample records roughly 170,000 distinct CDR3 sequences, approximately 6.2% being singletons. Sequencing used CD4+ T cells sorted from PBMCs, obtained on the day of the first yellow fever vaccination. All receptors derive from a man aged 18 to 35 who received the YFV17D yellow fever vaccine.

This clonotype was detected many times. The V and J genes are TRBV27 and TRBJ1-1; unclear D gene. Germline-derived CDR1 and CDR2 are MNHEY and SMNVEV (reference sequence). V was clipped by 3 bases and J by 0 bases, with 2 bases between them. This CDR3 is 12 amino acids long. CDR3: CASSFLNTEAFF. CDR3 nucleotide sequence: TGTGCCAGCAGTTTTTTGAACACTGAAGCTTTCTTT.

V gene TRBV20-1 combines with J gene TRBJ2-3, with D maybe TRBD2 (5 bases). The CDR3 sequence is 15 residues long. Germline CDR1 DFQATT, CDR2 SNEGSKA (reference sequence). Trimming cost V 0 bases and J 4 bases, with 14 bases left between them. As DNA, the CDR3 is TGCAGTGCTAGAGATCGGATTAGAGGGTCAGATACGCAGTATTTT. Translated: CSARDRIRGSDTQYF.

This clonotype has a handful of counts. CDR3 protein: CASSFPGVRYGYTF. For the CDR3, the DNA is TGCGCCAGCAGCTTTCCCGGGGTCCGGTATGGCTACACCTTC. The gene calls are TRBV4-1 and TRBJ1-2, with unresolved D. There are 14 residues in the CDR3. Trimming stripped 5 bases from V and 5 bases from J, with 15 bases between. Germline V gene data show CDR1 as MGHRA and CDR2 as YSYEKL.

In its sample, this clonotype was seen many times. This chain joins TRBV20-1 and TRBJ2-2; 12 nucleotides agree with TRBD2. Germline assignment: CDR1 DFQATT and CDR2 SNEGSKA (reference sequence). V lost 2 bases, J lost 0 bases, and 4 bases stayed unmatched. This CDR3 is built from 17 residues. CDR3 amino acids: CSARKTSGGANTGELFF. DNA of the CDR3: TGCAGTGCTAGAAAGACTAGCGGGGGCGCGAACACCGGGGAGCTGTTTTTT.

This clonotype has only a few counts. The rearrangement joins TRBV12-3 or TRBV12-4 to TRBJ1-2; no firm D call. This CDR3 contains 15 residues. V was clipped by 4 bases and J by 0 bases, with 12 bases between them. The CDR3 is CASSWEITSNYGYTF. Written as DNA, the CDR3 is TGTGCCAGCAGTTGGGAGATCACCTCTAACTATGGCTACACCTTC.

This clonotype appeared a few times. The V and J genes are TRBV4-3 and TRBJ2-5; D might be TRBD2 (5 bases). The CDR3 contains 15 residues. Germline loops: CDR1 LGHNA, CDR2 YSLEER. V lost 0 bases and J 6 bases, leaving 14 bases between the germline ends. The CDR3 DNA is TGCGCCAGCAGCCAAGATTCGGGGTCTGGAAAGACCCAGTACTTC. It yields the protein CASSQDSGSGKTQYF.

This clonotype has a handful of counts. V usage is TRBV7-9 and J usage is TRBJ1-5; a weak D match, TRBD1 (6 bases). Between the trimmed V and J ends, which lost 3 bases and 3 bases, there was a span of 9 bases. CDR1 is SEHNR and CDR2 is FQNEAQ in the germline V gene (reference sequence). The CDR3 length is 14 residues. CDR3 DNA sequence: TGTGCCAGCAGCTTCCCGGGGGCCAATCAGCCCCAGCATTTT. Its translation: CASSFPGANQPQHF.

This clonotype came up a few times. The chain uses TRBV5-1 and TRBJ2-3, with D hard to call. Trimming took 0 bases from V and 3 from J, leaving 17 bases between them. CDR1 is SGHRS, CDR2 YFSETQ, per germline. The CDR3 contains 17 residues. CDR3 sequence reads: CASSLAWSRARTDTQYF. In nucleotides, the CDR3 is TGCGCCAGCAGCTTGGCATGGAGTAGAGCGAGAACAGATACGCAGTATTTT.

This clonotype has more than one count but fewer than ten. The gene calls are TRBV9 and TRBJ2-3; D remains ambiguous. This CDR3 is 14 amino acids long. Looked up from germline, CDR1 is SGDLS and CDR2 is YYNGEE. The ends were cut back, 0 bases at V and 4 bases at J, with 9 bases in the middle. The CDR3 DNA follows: TGTGCCAGCAGCGTAGCTACTAAGGCAGATACGCAGTATTTT. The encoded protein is CASSVATKADTQYF.

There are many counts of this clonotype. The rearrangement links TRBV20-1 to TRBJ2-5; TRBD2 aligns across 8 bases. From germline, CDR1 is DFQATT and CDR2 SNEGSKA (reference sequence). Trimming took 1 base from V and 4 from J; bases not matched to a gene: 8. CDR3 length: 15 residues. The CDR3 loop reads CSARGPAGAGETQYF. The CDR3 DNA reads TGCAGTGCTAGAGGGCCAGCGGGGGCGGGAGAGACCCAGTACTTC.

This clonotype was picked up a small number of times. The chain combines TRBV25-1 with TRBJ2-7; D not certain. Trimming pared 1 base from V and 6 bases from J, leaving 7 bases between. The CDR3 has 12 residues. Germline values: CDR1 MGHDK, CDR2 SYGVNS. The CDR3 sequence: CASSELGFEQYF. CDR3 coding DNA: TGTGCCAGCAGTGAATTAGGTTTCGAGCAGTACTTC.

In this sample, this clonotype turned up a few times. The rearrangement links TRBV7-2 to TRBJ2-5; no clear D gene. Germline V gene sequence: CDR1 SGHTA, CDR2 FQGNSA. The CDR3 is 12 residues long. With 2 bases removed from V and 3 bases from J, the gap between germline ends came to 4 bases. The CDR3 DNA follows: TGTGCCAGCAGCTTATCCGAAGAGACCCAGTACTTC. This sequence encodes CASSLSEETQYF.

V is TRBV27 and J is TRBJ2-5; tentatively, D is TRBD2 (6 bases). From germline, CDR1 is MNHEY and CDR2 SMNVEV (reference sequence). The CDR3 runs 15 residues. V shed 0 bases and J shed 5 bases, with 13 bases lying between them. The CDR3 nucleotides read TGTGCCAGCAGTTTATCGCTAACGGGGAGGGAGACCCAGTACTTC. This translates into CASSLSLTGRETQYF.

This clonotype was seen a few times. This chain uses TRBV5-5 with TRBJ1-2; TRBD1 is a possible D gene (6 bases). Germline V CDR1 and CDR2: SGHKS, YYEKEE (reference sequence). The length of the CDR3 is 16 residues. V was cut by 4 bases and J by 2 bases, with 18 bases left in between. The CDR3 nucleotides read TGTGCCAGCAGCCTCCCGGGGGCAGGAGGGAACTATGGCTACACCTTC. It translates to CASSLPGAGGNYGYTF.

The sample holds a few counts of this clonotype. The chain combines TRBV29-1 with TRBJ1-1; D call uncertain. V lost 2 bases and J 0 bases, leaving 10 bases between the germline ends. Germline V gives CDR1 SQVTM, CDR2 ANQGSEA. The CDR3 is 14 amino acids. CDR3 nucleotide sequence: TGCAGCGTTGAATCGGCAGACATGAACACTGAAGCTTTCTTT. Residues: CSVESADMNTEAFF.

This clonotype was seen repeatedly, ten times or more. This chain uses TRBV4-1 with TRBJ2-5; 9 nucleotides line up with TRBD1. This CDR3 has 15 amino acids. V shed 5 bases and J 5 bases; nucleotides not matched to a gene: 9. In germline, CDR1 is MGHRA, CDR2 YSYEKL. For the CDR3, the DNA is TGCGCCAGCAGCGGCCACAGGGGGCGCGGGGAGACCCAGTACTTC. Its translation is CASSGHRGRGETQYF.

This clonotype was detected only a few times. The CDR3 nucleotides are TGTGCCAGCAGTTCGTCCAACACCATATATTTT. Residues: CASSSSNTIYF. V is TRBV6-5 and J is TRBJ1-3; D is undetermined. V was clipped by 4 bases and J by 7 bases, with 5 bases between them. Germline V gene data show CDR1 as MNHEY and CDR2 as SVGAGI. The CDR3 is made up of 11 amino acids.

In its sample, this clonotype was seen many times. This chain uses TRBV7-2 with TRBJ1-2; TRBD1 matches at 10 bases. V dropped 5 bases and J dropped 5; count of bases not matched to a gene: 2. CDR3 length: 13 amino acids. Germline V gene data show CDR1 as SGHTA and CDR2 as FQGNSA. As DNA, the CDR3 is TGTGCCAGCAGCAGACAGGGGGCGTATGGCTACACCTTC. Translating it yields CASSRQGAYGYTF.

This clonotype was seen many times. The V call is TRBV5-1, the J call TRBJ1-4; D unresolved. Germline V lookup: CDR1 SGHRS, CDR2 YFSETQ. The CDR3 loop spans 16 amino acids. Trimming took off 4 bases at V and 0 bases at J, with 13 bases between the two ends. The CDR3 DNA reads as TGCGCCAGCAGCCCGGCCGCTTGGGCAACTAATGAAAAACTGTTTTTT. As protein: CASSPAAWATNEKLFF.

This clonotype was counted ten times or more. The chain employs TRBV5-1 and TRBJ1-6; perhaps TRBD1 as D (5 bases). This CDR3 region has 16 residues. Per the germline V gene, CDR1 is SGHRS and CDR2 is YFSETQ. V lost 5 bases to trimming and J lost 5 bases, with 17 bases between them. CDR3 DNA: TGCGCCAGCAGGGACGGGGCGCCATCAAATAATTCACCCCTCCACTTT. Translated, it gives CASRDGAPSNNSPLHF.

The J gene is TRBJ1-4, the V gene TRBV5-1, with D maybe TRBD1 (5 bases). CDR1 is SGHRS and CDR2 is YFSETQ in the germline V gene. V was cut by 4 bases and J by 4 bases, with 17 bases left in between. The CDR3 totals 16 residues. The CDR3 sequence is CASSELGLGDNEKLFF. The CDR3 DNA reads TGCGCCAGCAGCGAGCTTGGCTTGGGGGATAATGAAAAACTGTTTTTT.